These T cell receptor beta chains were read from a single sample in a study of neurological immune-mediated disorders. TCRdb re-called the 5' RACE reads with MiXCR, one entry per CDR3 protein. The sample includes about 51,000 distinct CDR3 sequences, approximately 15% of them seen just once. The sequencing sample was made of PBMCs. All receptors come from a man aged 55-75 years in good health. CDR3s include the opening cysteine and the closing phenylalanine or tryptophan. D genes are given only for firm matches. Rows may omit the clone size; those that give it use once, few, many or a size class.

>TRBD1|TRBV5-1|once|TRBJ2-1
TGCGCCAGCAGCGAGGACAGGGGGTCCTTTTTGTTCAATGAGCAGTTCTTC
CASSEDRGSFLFNEQFF
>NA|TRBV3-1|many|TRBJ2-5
TGTGCCAGCAGCCAAGGGGCGTTGGGTAAGACCCAGTACTTC
CASSQGALGKTQYF
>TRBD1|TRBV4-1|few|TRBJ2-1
TGCGCCAGCAGCCAAGGGACAGGGGTGTTCTACAATGAGCAGTTCTTC
CASSQGTGVFYNEQFF
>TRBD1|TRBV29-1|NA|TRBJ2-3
TGCAGCGTTGAAGAGGCGGGACAGGGCTCAGATACGCAGTATTTT
CSVEEAGQGSDTQYF
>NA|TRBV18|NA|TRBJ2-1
TGTGCCAGCTCACCTGACAGGAACTCCTACAATGAGCAGTTCTTC
CASSPDRNSYNEQFF
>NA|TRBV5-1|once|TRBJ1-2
TGCGCCAGCAGCTTGGACAGAGTAAACTATGGCTGCACCTTC
CASSLDRVNYGCTF
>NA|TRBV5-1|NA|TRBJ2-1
TGCGCCAGCAGCTTTAGCCAGAGCTCCTACAATGAGCAGTTCTTC
CASSFSQSSYNEQFF
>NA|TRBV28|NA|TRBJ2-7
TGTGCCAGAAGTTTAAAGGGCTACGAGCAGTACTTC
CARSLKGYEQYF
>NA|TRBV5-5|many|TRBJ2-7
TGTGCCAGCAGCTTGGACTACAGGGCCTACGAGCAGTACTTC
CASSLDYRAYEQYF
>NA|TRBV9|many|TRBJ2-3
TGTGCCAGCAGCGTAGGAGCGAATAAAAACACAGATACGCAGTATTTT
CASSVGANKNTDTQYF
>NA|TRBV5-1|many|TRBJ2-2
TGCGCCAGCAGCTTGGACCCCCCACCCGGGGAGCTGTTTTTT
CASSLDPPPGELFF
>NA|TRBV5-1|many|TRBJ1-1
TGCGCCAGCAGCGTAGAGGGGGGGAACACTGAAGCTTTCTTT
CASSVEGGNTEAFF
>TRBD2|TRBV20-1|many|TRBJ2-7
TGCAGTGCCCCTCTAGCGGGAGGACACGAGCAGTACTTC
CSAPLAGGHEQYF
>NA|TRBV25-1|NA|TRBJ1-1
TGTGCCAGCAGTGAATGGGGTATGAACACTGAAGCTTTCTTT
CASSEWGMNTEAFF
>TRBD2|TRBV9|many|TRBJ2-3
TGTGCCAGCAGCCCGGTAGACGGGAGGACCGATACGCAGTATTTT
CASSPVDGRTDTQYF
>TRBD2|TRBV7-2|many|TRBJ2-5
TGTGCCAGCAGCTTACTAGCGGGAGGTTTAGAGACCCAGTACTTC
CASSLLAGGLETQYF
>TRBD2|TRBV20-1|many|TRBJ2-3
TGCAGTGCCCGGACTAGCTCAAATCAAGGGGATACGCAGTATTTT
CSARTSSNQGDTQYF
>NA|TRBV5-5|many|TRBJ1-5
TGTGCCAGCAGCTTGGGGGCGGCGAGCAATCAGCCCCAGCATTTT
CASSLGAASNQPQHF
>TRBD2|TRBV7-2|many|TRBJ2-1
TGTGCCAGCACAACTAGCGGGCAATACAATGAGCAGTTCTTC
CASTTSGQYNEQFF
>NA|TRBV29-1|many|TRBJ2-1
TGCAGCGTTGTCGCAGGTACACATGAGCAGTTCTTC
CSVVAGTHEQFF
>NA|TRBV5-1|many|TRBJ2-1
TGCGCCAGCAGCTTTTACGGGATGGATGAGCAGTTCTTC
CASSFYGMDEQFF
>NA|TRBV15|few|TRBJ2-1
TGTGCCACCAGCAGAGAAAGGGGAGTTGGCGAGCAGTTCTTC
CATSRERGVGEQFF
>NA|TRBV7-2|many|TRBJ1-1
TGTGCCAGCAGCTTAGTGACATCTAACACTGAAGCTTTCTTT
CASSLVTSNTEAFF
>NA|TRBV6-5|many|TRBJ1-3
TGTGCCAGCAGTTACTCGTGGCAGGGAAACTCTGGAAACACCATATATTTT
CASSYSWQGNSGNTIYF
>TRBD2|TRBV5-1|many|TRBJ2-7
TGCGCCAGCAGTCCCGATGAAGCGGGAGTCTCGGTAGAGCAGTACTTC
CASSPDEAGVSVEQYF
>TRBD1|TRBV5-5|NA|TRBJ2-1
TGTGCCAGCAGCCGGACTCCGGGACAGGGAGGCAATGAGCAGTTCTTC
CASSRTPGQGGNEQFF
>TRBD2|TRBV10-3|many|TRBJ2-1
TGTGCCATCAGTGAGTTGCCCAGCGGGAGGGGGAATGAGCAGTTCTTC
CAISELPSGRGNEQFF
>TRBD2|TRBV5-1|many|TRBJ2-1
TGCGCCACCGGGACTAGCGGGATTAATGAGCAGTTCTTC
CATGTSGINEQFF
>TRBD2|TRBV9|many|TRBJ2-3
TGTGCCAGCAGCGTAGGGGCACTAGCGGGATCCGATACGCAGTATTTT
CASSVGALAGSDTQYF
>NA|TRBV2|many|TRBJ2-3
TGTGCCAGCAGAACTGAGCGAGCCACAGATACGCAGTATTTT
CASRTERATDTQYF
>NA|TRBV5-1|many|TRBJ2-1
TGCGCCAGCAGCCTAGGGGGGCTACAGCCGGTCAATGAGCAGTTCTTC
CASSLGGLQPVNEQFF
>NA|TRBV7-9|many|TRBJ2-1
TGTGCCAGCAGCTTCCCCCGGGGAAATGAGCAGTTCTTC
CASSFPRGNEQFF
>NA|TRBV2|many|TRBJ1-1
TGTGCCAGCAGTGCCATAATGAACACTGAAGCTTTCTTT
CASSAIMNTEAFF
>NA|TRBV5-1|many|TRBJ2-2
TGCGCCAGCAGCTTGGAACCCAGGGGTAACACCGGGGAGCTGTTTTTT
CASSLEPRGNTGELFF
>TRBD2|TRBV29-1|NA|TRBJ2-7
TGCAGCGTCTTGACTAGCGGAAGTCCTGGCGAGCGGTACTTC
CSVLTSGSPGERYF
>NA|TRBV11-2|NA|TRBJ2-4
TGTGCCAGCAGCTTAGCGGGGATTCAGTACTTC
CASSLAGIQYF
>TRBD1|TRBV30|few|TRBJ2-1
TGTGCCTGGGTAACAGGGGGCTATTACAATGAGCAGTTCTTC
CAWVTGGYYNEQFF
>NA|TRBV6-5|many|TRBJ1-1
TGTGCCAGCAGTTACGACGGAAGGACTGAAGCTTTCTTT
CASSYDGRTEAFF
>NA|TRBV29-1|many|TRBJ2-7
TGCAGCGTTGAGTTGCCGGCCTTCCTCTCCTACGAGCAGTACTTC
CSVELPAFLSYEQYF
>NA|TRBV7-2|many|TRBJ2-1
TGTGCCAGCAGCTTGTACCCTGAGGGTGAGCAGTTCTTC
CASSLYPEGEQFF
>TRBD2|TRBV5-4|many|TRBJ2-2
TGTGCCAGCAGCTTTGGACGCGGGAGGCCCACCGGGGAGCTGTTTTTT
CASSFGRGRPTGELFF
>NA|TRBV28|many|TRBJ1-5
TGTGCCAGCAGTCCCAACAGGGCCAATCAGCCCCAGCATTTT
CASSPNRANQPQHF
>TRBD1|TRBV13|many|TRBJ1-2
TGTGCCAGCAGCTTTACGACAGGGAGCAGCTATGGCTACACCTTC
CASSFTTGSSYGYTF